This T cell receptor beta chain appears in the sequencing data of a study of T-cell reconstitution after alpha-beta-depleted transplantation in children. Unique molecular identifiers were built into the TCRbeta library. MiXCR, applied by TCRdb to the PCR reads, yields one record per CDR3 protein. This table has some 390,000 distinct CDR3 sequences, over 20% appearing once. This clonotype was counted a few times. This CDR3 is built from 13 residues. V was pared by 6 bases and J by 6 bases, with 15 bases between. This TCR was sampled from a human donor who donated a stem cell graft to a child with acute myeloid leukemia. Source: PBMCs from the stem cell graft donor, taken from the stem cell graft. The rearrangement joins TRBV12-3 or TRBV12-4 to TRBJ2-7; no definite D call. In nucleotides, the CDR3 is TGTGCCAGCAGCAAAACCCCTAGTGGCGAGCAGTACTTC. Encoded protein: CASSKTPSGEQYF.